The 14 T cell receptor beta chains reported below all come from one sample, sequenced in a study of breast tumors, draining lymph nodes, adjacent tissues. Each CDR3 protein is one row after TCRdb ran MiXCR on the multiplex PCR reads. The table shows some 140,000 distinct CDR3 sequences, with about 20% occurring only once. The lymph nodes were axillary draining lymph nodes from breast cancer patients. What was sequenced was axillary lymph node tissue. The receptors come from a female donor with breast cancer. Some clones in this sample may be carry-over from other donors' samples.

Turning to this clonotype: One base away lies a much larger clone, so this may be a sequencing read error. The chain carries TRBV6-1 and TRBJ2-1, with TRBD2 identical over 8 bases. Per germline, CDR1 MNHNS and CDR2 SASEGT. V lost 6 bases and J lost 6; bases outside the gene matches: 16. This CDR3 is built from 17 residues. The CDR3 sequence is CASRTCLGTGGRNEQFF. CDR3 DNA sequence: TGTGCCAGCAGGACCTGCCTAGGAACGGGAGGGCGCAATGAGCAGTTCTTC.

Concerning this clonotype: Being one base from a much bigger clone, this may be a read error. The chain employs TRBV6-5 and TRBJ2-2; 9 nucleotides align to TRBD2. The germline CDR1 and CDR2 sequences are MNHEY and SVGAGI. The length of the CDR3 is 15 residues. V dropped 6 bases and J dropped 3; count of bases not matched to a gene: 5. The CDR3 nucleotides read TGTGCCAGCAGAATGAGCGGGAGGTACACCGGGGAGCTGTTTTTT. It is translated as CASRMSGRYTGELFF.

This clonotype has more than one count but fewer than ten. The chain couples TRBV5-4 to TRBJ2-7; no firm D call. From germline, CDR1 is SGHNT and CDR2 YYREEE (reference sequence). Trimming left V 4 bases short and J 0 bases short, with 11 bases between. The CDR3 length is 14 residues. CDR3: CASSEHKASYEQYF. In DNA, the CDR3 is TGTGCCAGCAGCGAACACAAGGCCTCCTACGAGCAGTACTTC.

The sample holds many counts of this clonotype. The chain employs TRBV5-7 and TRBJ2-5; TRBD1 or TRBD2 may be the D gene (5 bases each). TRBV5-7 is known as an ORF, though its function is uncertain. The CDR3 has 15 residues. Trimming took off 2 bases at V and 5 bases at J, with 16 bases between the two ends. CDR3 sequence (DNA): TGTGCCAGCAGCTTCCGGGACCAGGGTTGGGAGACCCAGTACTTC. Translating it yields CASSFRDQGWETQYF.

This rearrangement joins TRBV5-4 to TRBJ1-3; a weak D match, TRBD1 (6 bases). The V end was cut by 0 bases, the J end by 4 bases, with 14 bases between. CDR3 length: 16 amino acids. Germline V CDR1 and CDR2: SGHNT, YYREEE (reference sequence). CDR3 sequence (DNA): TGTGCCAGCAGCTTGGACGGGGGGCTCGCAGGAAACACCATATATTTT. Its protein product is CASSLDGGLAGNTIYF.

This clonotype was counted many times. The chain recombines TRBV30 with TRBJ2-3; 13 positions match TRBD2. Trimming took 0 bases from V and 3 from J; bases not matched to a gene: 6. Germline V gene sequence: CDR1 GTSNPN, CDR2 SVGIG (reference sequence). The CDR3 totals 17 residues. The CDR3 loop is CAWSVGSTSGRTDTQYF. The CDR3, as DNA: TGTGCCTGGAGTGTAGGTTCGACTAGCGGGAGGACAGATACGCAGTATTTT.

Only one count was recorded for this clonotype. This chain connects TRBV12-3 or TRBV12-4 to TRBJ1-1, with D tentatively TRBD1 (5 bases). The length of the CDR3 is 12 residues. Trimming pared 3 bases from V and 7 bases from J, leaving 9 bases between. CDR3 loop: CASSLVGDEAFF. Here the CDR3 DNA reads TGTGCCAGCAGTTTGGTAGGGGATGAAGCTTTCTTT.

This chain uses TRBV25-1 with TRBJ2-1, with D maybe TRBD2 (6 bases). Germline V CDR1 and CDR2: MGHDK, SYGVNS. The V end lost 8 bases, the J end lost 4 bases, and 9 bases lay between the germline ends. This CDR3 comprises 12 residues. The CDR3 sequence: CASGGRYNEQFF. In DNA form, the CDR3 reads TGTGCCAGCGGGGGGAGGTACAATGAGCAGTTCTTC.

The chain carries TRBV11-1 and TRBJ1-1, with TRBD1 as a possible D gene (5 bases). Looked up from germline, CDR1 is SGHAT and CDR2 is FQDESV (reference sequence). The V end was cut by 3 bases, the J end by 0 bases, with 8 bases between. This CDR3 comprises 14 residues. The CDR3 region has the DNA TGTGCCAGCAGCTTGGGGCAGATGAACACTGAAGCTTTCTTT. It codes for CASSLGQMNTEAFF.

This clonotype was seen many times. The chain combines TRBV14 with TRBJ2-3, with 9 bases aligning to TRBD1. The CDR3 consists of 16 residues. V dropped 2 bases and J dropped 6; count of bases not matched to a gene: 9. Germline CDR1 and CDR2: SGHDN and FVKESK. This chain's CDR3 is CASSQHSGTGYDTQYF. As DNA, the CDR3 is TGTGCCAGCAGCCAACATTCCGGGACAGGGTATGATACGCAGTATTTT.

The chain carries TRBV20-1 and TRBJ1-1, with a weak D call TRBD1 (6 bases). This CDR3 is built from 12 residues. Germline CDR1 and CDR2: DFQATT and SNEGSKA (reference sequence). Trimming shortened V by 6 bases and J by 0 bases, and 8 bases separated the two germline ends. For the CDR3, the DNA is TGCAGTGCGAGGACAGTGAACACTGAAGCTTTCTTT. Translating gives CSARTVNTEAFF.

About this clonotype: One base away lies a much larger clone, so this may be a sequencing read error. In DNA form, the CDR3 reads TGTGCCAGTGGTATCCCCGGCGGTCCTCGGGGCAGTGGCTACACCTTC. Protein sequence: CASGIPGGPRGSGYTF. The chain joins TRBV19 to TRBJ1-2, with a tentative D call TRBD1 (5 bases). The CDR3 loop spans 16 amino acids. Germline V lookup: CDR1 LNHDA, CDR2 SQIVND (reference sequence).

This clonotype was recorded at least ten times. The V gene is TRBV20-1, the J gene TRBJ1-3; D not certain. Germline-derived CDR1 and CDR2 are DFQATT and SNEGSKA (reference sequence). The length of the CDR3 is 14 residues. The V end lost 3 bases, the J end lost 0 bases, and 9 bases lay between the germline ends. The CDR3 protein is CSASNSFSGNTIYF. CDR3 bases: TGCAGTGCTAGCAACAGCTTCTCTGGAAACACCATATATTTT.

This clonotype was found many times. In DNA form, the CDR3 reads TGTGCCAGCAGCCCCCGTGAAGGGACGGGCGGCTACACCTTC. Translated: CASSPREGTGGYTF. The V and J genes are TRBV7-3 and TRBJ1-2; a weak D match, TRBD1 (5 bases). CDR3 length: 14 amino acids. Germline CDR1 is SGHTA and CDR2 is FQGTGA. The V gene lost 5 bases and the J gene lost 8 bases, with 18 bases spanning the gap.